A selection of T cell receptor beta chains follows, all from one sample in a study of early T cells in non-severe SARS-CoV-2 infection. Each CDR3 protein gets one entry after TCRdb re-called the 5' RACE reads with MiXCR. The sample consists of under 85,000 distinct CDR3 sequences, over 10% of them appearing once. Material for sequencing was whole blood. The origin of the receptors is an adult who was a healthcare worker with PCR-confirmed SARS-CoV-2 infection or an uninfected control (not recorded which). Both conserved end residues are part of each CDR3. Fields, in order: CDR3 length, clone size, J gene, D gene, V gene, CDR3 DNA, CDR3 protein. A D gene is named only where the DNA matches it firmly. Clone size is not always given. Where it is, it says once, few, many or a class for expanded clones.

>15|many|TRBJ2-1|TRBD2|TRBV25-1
TGTGCCAGCAACGTCGGACTAGCGGGATACAATGAGCAGTTCTTC
CASNVGLAGYNEQFF
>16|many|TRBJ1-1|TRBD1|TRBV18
TGTGCCAGCTCACCACCATCCTGGGACAGGGCGGGTGAAGCTTTCTTT
CASSPPSWDRAGEAFF
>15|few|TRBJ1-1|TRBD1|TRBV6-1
TGTGCCAGCAGTGGGAAGACAGGGCTGAACACTGAAGCTTTCTTT
CASSGKTGLNTEAFF
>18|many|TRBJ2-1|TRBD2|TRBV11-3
TGTGCCAGCAGCTTAGTGATTAGCGGGAGGGCCTCCTACAATGAGCAGTTCTTC
CASSLVISGRASYNEQFF
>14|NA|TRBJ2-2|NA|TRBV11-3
TGTGCCAGCAGGTTCGGGGGGCGGATCGGGGAGCTGTTTTTT
CASRFGGRIGELFF
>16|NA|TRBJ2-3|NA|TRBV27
TGTGCCAGCATTACAAGGACCCCCGGTCCCTCTTATACGCAGTATTTT
CASITRTPGPSYTQYF
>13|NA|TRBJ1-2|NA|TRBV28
TGTGCCAGCACTGGGGCCTACAACTATGGCTACACCTTC
CASTGAYNYGYTF
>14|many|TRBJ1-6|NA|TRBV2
TGTGCCAGCAGTCCGGGGCGCCGAAATTCACCCCTCCACTTT
CASSPGRRNSPLHF
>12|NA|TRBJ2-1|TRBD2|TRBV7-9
TGTGCCAGCAGCCCCCCGAGCGGGAGTCAGTTCTTC
CASSPPSGSQFF
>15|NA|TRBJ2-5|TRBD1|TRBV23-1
TGCGCCAGCAGTCAAACTCCAGGGGGCAGAGAGACCCAGTACTTC
CASSQTPGGRETQYF
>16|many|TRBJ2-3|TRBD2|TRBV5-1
TGCGCCAGCAGCGCCGGGGGGGCGGCTTCGATAGATACGCAGTATTTT
CASSAGGAASIDTQYF